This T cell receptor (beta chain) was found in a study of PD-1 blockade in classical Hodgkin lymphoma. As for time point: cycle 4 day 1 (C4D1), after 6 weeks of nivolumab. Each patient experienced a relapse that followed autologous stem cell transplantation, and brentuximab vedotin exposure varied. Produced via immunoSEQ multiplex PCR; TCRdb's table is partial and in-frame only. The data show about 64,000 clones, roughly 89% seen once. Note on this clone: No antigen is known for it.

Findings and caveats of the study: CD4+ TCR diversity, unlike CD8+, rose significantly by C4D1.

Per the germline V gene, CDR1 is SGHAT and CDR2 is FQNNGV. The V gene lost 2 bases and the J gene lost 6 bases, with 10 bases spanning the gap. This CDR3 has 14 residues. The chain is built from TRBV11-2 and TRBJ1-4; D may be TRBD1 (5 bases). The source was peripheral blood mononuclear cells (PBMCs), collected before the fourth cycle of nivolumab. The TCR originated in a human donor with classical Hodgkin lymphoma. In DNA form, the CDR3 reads TGTGCCAGCAGCTTATATAGGGGACATGAAAAACTGTTTTTT. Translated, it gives CASSLYRGHEKLFF.